The next 16 T cell receptor beta chains were all read from a single sample in a study of T cells in localized non-small cell lung cancer. Assay: immunoSEQ multiplex PCR; the TCRdb copy retains only in-frame clones and omits some. The sample includes roughly 30,000 clones, around nine tenths seen only once; the top ten take 4.2%. Sequenced here: peripheral blood, sampled before any cancer treatment. Every receptor here comes from a woman aged 40-69 years with stage I lung adenocarcinoma.

The chain joins TRBV5-6 to TRBJ1-1; D not resolved. The germline V gene encodes CDR1 SGHDT and CDR2 YYEEEE. The CDR3 is 14 amino acids. V was trimmed by 4 bases and J by 2 bases, leaving 12 bases between them. The CDR3 bases are TGTGCCAGCAGCGCGGGCTGGGGAAACACTGAAGCTTTCTTT. This encodes CASSAGWGNTEAFF.

This clone was observed a single time. The chain employs TRBV14 and TRBJ2-5, with TRBD2 matching 7 bases. The CDR3 loop spans 17 amino acids. V was pared by 2 bases and J by 4 bases, with 13 bases of the junction left unmatched. Germline CDR1 SGHDN, CDR2 FVKESK. CDR3 loop: CASSQSRLAREIETQYF. CDR3 nucleotides: TGTGCCAGCAGCCAATCAAGACTAGCTAGGGAGATAGAGACCCAGTACTTC.

This chain uses TRBV7-9 with TRBJ2-7, with a possible D match to TRBD1 (6 bases). V lost 6 bases and J 3 bases, leaving 9 bases between the germline ends. The CDR3 consists of 12 residues. Germline CDR1 is SEHNR and CDR2 is FQNEAQ (reference sequence). The CDR3 here is CASRWDNYEQYF. CDR3 nucleotide sequence: TGTGCCAGCAGGTGGGACAACTACGAGCAGTACTTC.

V gene TRBV20-1 combines with J gene TRBJ1-2; D is unresolved. V lost 5 bases, J lost 7 bases, and 2 bases lay in between. The germline V gene encodes CDR1 DFQATT and CDR2 SNEGSKA (reference sequence). The CDR3 runs 8 residues. The CDR3 DNA sequence: TGCAGTGCTTCTGGCTACACCTTC. Translating it yields CSASGYTF.

This sequence joins TRBV7-8 and TRBJ2-6; TRBD1 matches 10 bases. Germline CDR1 SGHVS, CDR2 FQNEAQ. The CDR3 is 19 residues long. After removal of 5 bases from V and 0 bases from J, the junction contained 10 bases not matched to a gene. The chain's CDR3 is CASSPETGGLISGANVLTF. Here the CDR3 DNA reads TGTGCCAGCAGCCCAGAGACAGGGGGCCTTATCTCTGGGGCCAACGTCCTGACTTTC.

The rearrangement joins TRBV4-3 to TRBJ1-1; 11 bases fit TRBD1. V gave up 0 bases and J gave up 5 bases; unmatched junction bases: 17. The CDR3 covers 20 residues. CDR1 and CDR2 (germline): LGHNA, YSLEER. This CDR3 is CASSQDPMTGQGERGTEAFF. The CDR3 bases are TGCGCCAGCAGCCAAGATCCCATGACGGGACAGGGGGAGAGGGGTACTGAAGCTTTCTTT.

The chain is built from TRBV2 and TRBJ2-2; 9 bases are shared with TRBD2. Germline assignment: CDR1 SNHLY and CDR2 FYNNEI. CDR3 length: 15 residues. With 2 bases clipped from V and 5 bases from J, the junction kept 3 bases outside the gene matches. CDR3 nucleotide sequence: TGTGCCAGCAGTGAACTAGCGGGGCCGACCGGGGAGCTGTTTTTT. It translates to CASSELAGPTGELFF.

The rearrangement uses TRBV7-8 and TRBJ2-7, with 9 bases that match TRBD1. V dropped 4 bases and J dropped 0; count of bases not matched to a gene: 13. CDR1 is SGHVS, CDR2 FQNEAQ, per germline. This CDR3 is 18 amino acids long. CDR3 nucleotide sequence: TGTGCCAGCAGCTCATCCCCCCGACAGGGGGGTAGCTCCTACGAGCAGTACTTC. It codes for CASSSSPRQGGSSYEQYF.

This chain links TRBV7-2 with TRBJ2-1, with D perhaps being TRBD1 or TRBD2 (6 bases each). The CDR3 totals 15 residues. V shed 1 base and J shed 9 bases, with 16 bases lying between them. Germline V CDR1 and CDR2: SGHTA, FQGNSA. The CDR3 DNA reads TGTGCCAGCAGCTTAGTGTGGGGGGCAAGGGGTGAGCAGTTCTTC. This translates into CASSLVWGARGEQFF.

The chain uses TRBV4-1 and TRBJ2-3; D remains unclear. Per germline, CDR1 MGHRA and CDR2 YSYEKL. The CDR3 runs 14 residues. Deletions cut 3 bases from V and 2 bases from J, with 9 bases between. CDR3 DNA sequence: TGCGCCAGCAGCCATGGTCTTTACACAGATACGCAGTATTTT. The encoded protein is CASSHGLYTDTQYF.

The gene calls are TRBV7-9 and TRBJ2-6; 7 nucleotides align to TRBD1. This CDR3 is built from 18 residues. V gave up 5 bases and J gave up 0 bases; unmatched junction bases: 10. Germline V gene data show CDR1 as SEHNR and CDR2 as FQNEAQ (reference sequence). The CDR3 bases are TGTGCCAGCAGCGCGCACCTGGGACAGCGCTCTGGGGCCAACGTCCTGACTTTC. This translates into CASSAHLGQRSGANVLTF.

The chain carries TRBV6-1 and TRBJ2-7; 9 nucleotides align to TRBD1. Trimming removed 3 bases from V and 2 bases from J; junction bases left unmatched: 5. The germline V gene has CDR1 MNHNS and CDR2 SASEGT. The CDR3 runs to 15 residues. This CDR3 reads CASSEGQGSPYEQYF. The CDR3 DNA reads TGTGCCAGCAGTGAGGGACAGGGTTCGCCCTACGAGCAGTACTTC.

This clone was observed a single time. The chain couples TRBV19 to TRBJ2-3; the D is unclear. CDR1 is LNHDA, CDR2 SQIVND, per germline (reference sequence). CDR3 size: 11 residues. V lost 7 bases and J lost 6, with 8 bases in between. CDR3 amino acids: CASKMGDTQYF. The CDR3 region has the DNA TGTGCCAGTAAAATGGGGGATACGCAGTATTTT.

V gene TRBV7-3 combines with J gene TRBJ1-2; D remains ambiguous. The germline V gene encodes CDR1 SGHTA and CDR2 FQGTGA. The V and J ends lost 3 bases and 4 bases respectively, with 15 bases between them. The CDR3 is 15 amino acids. CDR3 bases: TGTGCCAGCAGCTTGTCTGGAGGGTCGGGCTATGGCTACACCTTC. Protein sequence: CASSLSGGSGYGYTF.

The chain links TRBV2 to TRBJ2-7; 8 positions match TRBD1. Germline V gene lookup returns CDR1 SNHLY and CDR2 FYNNEI. The CDR3 totals 15 residues. V gave up 6 bases and J gave up 3 bases; unmatched junction bases: 10. The CDR3, as DNA: TGTGCCAGCAGCCGCGACAGGGGAGGATTCTACGAGCAGTACTTC. Translating gives CASSRDRGGFYEQYF.

The V call is TRBV5-1, the J call TRBJ1-2, with D tentatively TRBD1 (6 bases). This CDR3 contains 16 residues. Germline V lookup: CDR1 SGHRS, CDR2 YFSETQ. With 2 bases removed from V and 4 bases from J, the gap between germline ends came to 18 bases. The CDR3 nucleotides are TGCGCCAGCAGCTTAGCTATGGACAGACGCAGCTATGGCTACACCTTC. Protein: CASSLAMDRRSYGYTF.